This entry describes one T cell receptor beta chain. The antigen is unknown. Germline V gene sequence: CDR1 SGHAT, CDR2 FQNNGV. This CDR3 spans 14 amino acids. Trimming pared 3 bases from V and 8 bases from J, leaving 15 bases between. The data are from a study of blood T cells in healthy people across ages. Findings and limits, study-wide: PBMC samples, being unsorted, prevented any conclusive comparison of naive and antigen-experienced cells. With donor CMV status unknown, expanded clonotype changes were possibly confounded. Diversity figures based on one million T cells were deemed too low.

In each sample, at least 7 million PBMCs were isolated. The use of a sample-barcoded 5' primer and a J-beta primer mix characterized a second PCR of about 7 to 12 cycles. TCRdb reanalysed the 5' RACE reads using MiXCR and keeps one entry per CDR3 protein. Of around 1.7 million distinct CDR3 sequences listed, roughly 30% are singletons. Sequencing was done on a sample of blood. The source of this sequence is a woman aged 30 to 39 in good health. The V and J genes are TRBV11-2 and TRBJ2-3; D possibly corresponds to TRBD2 (5 bases). The DNA of the CDR3 is TGTGCCAGCAGCTTTCAGGTGGTGGCGGGTACGCAGTATTTT. As protein: CASSFQVVAGTQYF.